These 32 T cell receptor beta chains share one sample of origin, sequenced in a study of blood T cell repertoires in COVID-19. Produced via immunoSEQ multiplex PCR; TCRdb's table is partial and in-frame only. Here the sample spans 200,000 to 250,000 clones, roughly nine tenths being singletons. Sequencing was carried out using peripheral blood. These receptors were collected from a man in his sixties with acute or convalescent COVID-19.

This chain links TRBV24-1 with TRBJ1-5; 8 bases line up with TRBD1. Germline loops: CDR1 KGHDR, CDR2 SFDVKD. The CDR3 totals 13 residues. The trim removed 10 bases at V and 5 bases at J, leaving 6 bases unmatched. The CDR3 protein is CATNDRGDQPQHF. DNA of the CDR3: TGTGCCACAAACGACAGGGGCGATCAGCCCCAGCATTTT.

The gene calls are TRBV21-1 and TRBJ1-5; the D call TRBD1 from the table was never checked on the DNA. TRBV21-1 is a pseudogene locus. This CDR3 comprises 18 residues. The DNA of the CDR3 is TGTGCCAGCAGCAAAGGAGAGGAAACAGGTGATAGCAATCAGCCCCAGCATTTT. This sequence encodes CASSKGEETGDSNQPQHF.

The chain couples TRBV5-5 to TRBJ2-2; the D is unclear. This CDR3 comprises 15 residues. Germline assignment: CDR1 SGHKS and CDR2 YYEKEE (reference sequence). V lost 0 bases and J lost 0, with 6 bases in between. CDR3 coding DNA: TGTGCCAGCAGCTTGGGGCAGACGAACACCGGGGAGCTGTTTTTT. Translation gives CASSLGQTNTGELFF.

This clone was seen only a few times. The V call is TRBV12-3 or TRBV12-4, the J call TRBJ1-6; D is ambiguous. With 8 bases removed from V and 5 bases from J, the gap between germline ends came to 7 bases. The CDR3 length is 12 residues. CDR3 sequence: CASLRDNSPLHF. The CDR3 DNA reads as TGTGCCAGCTTGAGGGATAATTCACCCCTCCACTTT.

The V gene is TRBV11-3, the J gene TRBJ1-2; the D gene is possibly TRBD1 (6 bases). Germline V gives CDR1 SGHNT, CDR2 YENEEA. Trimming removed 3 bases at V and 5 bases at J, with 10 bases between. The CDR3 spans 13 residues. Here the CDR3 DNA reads TGTGCCAGCAGCTTCCGGACAGCATATGGCTACACCTTC. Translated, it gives CASSFRTAYGYTF.

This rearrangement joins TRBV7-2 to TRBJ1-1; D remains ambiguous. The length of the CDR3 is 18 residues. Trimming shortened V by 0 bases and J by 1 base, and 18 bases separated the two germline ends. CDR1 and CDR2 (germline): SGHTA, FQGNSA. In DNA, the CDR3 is TGTGCCAGCAGCTTAGCGCGACCAGCAGGAACATCGAACACTGAAGCTTTCTTT. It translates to CASSLARPAGTSNTEAFF. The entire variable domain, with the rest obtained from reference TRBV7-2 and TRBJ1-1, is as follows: GAGVSQSPSNKVTEKGKDVELRCDPISGHTALYWYRQSLGQGLEFLIYFQGNSAPDKSGLPSDRFSAERTGGSVSTLTIQRTQQEDSAVYLCASSLARPAGTSNTEAFFGQGTRLTVV.

DNA for the CDR3: TGTGCCAGCAGCCCGACAGGGGTAACAGATACGCAGTATTTT. Amino acids: CASSPTGVTDTQYF. The chain employs TRBV9 and TRBJ2-3, with 8 nucleotides matching TRBD1. Germline values: CDR1 SGDLS, CDR2 YYNGEE. V trimming: 4 bases; J trimming: 3 bases; junction bases outside the gene matches: 4. The CDR3 sequence is 14 residues long. Drawing the rest from reference TRBV9 and TRBJ2-3, the complete variable domain is DSGVTQTPKHLITATGQRVTLRCSPRSGDLSVYWYQQSLDQGLQFLIQYYNGEERAKGNILERFSAQQFPDLHSELNLSSLELGDSALYFCASSPTGVTDTQYFGPGTRLTVL.

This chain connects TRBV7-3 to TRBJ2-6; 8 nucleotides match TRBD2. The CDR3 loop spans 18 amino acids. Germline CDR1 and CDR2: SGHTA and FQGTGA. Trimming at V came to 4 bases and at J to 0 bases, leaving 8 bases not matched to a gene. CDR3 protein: CASSSAGGLFSGANVLTF. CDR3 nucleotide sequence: TGTGCCAGCAGCTCCGCGGGGGGACTATTCTCTGGGGCCAACGTCCTGACTTTC. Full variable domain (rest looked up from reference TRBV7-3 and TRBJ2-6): GAGVSQTPSNKVTEKGKYVELRCDPISGHTALYWYRQSLGQGPEFLIYFQGTGAADDSGLPNDRFFAVRPEGSVSTLKIQRTERGDSAVYLCASSSAGGLFSGANVLTFGAGSRLTVL.

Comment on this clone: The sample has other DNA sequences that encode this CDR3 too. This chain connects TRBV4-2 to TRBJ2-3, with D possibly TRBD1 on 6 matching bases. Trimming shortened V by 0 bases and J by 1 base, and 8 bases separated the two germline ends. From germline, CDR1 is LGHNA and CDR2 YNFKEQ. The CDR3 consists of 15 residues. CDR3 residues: CASSQDPGGTDTQYF. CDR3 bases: TGTGCCAGCAGCCAAGATCCAGGGGGCACAGATACGCAGTATTTT.

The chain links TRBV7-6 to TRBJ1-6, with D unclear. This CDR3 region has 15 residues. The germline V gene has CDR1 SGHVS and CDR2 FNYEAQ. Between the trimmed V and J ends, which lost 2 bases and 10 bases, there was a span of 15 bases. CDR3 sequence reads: CASSLNTGKDSPLHF. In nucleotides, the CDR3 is TGTGCCAGCAGCTTAAATACGGGGAAGGACTCACCCCTCCACTTT.

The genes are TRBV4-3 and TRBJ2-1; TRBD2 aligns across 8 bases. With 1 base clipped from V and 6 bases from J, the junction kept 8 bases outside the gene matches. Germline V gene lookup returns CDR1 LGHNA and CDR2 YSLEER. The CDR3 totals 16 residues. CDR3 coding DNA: TGCGCCAGCAGCCAAGTAGGGACTAGTTCCATCAATGAGCAGTTCTTC. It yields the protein CASSQVGTSSINEQFF.

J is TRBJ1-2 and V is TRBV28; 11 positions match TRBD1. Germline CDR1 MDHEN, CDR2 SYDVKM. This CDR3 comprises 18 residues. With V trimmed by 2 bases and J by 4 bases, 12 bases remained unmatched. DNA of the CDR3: TGTGCCAGCAGTTTAAGTTCGGGACAGGGGGGCTTCATCTATGGCTACACCTTC. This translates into CASSLSSGQGGFIYGYTF.

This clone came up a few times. The CDR3, as DNA: TGTGCTTCAGGGACAGGGGGTAATTCACCCCTCCACTTT. Residues: CASGTGGNSPLHF. This chain links TRBV10-3 with TRBJ1-6, with TRBD1 matching over 11 bases. Germline loops: CDR1 ENHRY, CDR2 SYGVKD. This CDR3 region has 13 residues.

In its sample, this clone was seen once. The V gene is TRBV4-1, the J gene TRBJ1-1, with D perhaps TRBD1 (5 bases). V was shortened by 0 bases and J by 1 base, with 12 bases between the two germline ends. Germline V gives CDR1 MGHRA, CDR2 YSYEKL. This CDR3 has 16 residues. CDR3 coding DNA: TGCGCCAGCAGCCAAGATTCGGGGGATAGGAACACTGAAGCTTTCTTT. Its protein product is CASSQDSGDRNTEAFF.

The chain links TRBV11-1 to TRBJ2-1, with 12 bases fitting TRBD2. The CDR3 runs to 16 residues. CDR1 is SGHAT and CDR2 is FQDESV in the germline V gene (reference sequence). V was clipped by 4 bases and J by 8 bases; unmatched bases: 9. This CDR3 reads CASSSTRTSGTYEQFF. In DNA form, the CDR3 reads TGTGCCAGCAGCTCTACGCGGACTAGCGGGACGTATGAGCAGTTCTTC.

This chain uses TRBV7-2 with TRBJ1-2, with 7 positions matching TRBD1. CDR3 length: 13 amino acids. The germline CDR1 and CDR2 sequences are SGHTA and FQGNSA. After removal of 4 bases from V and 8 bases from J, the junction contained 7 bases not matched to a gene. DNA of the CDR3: TGTGCCAGCAGCTCGACAGGGAATGGAGGCTACACCTTC. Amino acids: CASSSTGNGGYTF.

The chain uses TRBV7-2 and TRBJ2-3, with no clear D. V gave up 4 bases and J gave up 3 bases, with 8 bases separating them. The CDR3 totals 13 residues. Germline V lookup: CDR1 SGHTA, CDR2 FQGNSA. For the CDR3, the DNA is TGTGCCAGCAGCTCAGAACCAACAGATACGCAGTATTTT. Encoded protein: CASSSEPTDTQYF. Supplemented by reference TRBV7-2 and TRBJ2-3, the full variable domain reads GAGVSQSPSNKVTEKGKDVELRCDPISGHTALYWYRQSLGQGLEFLIYFQGNSAPDKSGLPSDRFSAERTGGSVSTLTIQRTQQEDSAVYLCASSSEPTDTQYFGPGTRLTVL.

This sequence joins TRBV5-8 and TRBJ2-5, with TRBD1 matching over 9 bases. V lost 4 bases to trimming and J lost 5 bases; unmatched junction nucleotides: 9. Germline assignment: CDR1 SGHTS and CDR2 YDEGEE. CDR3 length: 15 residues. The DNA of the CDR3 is TGTGCCAGCAGCCCAGGAACCGGGACAGGGGAGACCCAGTACTTC. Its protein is CASSPGTGTGETQYF.

CDR3 region: CASSPLGGGPQPQHF. CDR3 coding DNA: TGTGCCAGCAGTCCCCTGGGGGGTGGGCCCCAGCCCCAGCATTTT. The rearrangement uses TRBV28 and TRBJ1-5, with D possibly being TRBD1 (5 bases). Trimming cost V 5 bases and J 7 bases, with 18 bases left between them. Germline lookup yields CDR1 MDHEN and CDR2 SYDVKM. The CDR3 length is 15 residues.

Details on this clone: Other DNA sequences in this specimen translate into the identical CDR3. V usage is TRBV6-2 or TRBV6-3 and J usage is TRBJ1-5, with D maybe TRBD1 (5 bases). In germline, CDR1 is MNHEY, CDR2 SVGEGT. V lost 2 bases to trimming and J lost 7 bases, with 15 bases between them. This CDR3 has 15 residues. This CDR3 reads CASSYGQGFRQPQHF. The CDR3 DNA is TGTGCCAGCAGTTACGGGCAGGGATTTCGACAGCCCCAGCATTTT.

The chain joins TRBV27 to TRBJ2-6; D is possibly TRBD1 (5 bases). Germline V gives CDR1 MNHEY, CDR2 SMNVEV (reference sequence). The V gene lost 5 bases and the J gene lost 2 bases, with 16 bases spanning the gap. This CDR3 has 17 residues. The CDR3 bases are TGTGCCAGCAGTCAAGTCCAAGGACAACCTGGGGCCAACGTCCTGACTTTC. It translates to CASSQVQGQPGANVLTF.

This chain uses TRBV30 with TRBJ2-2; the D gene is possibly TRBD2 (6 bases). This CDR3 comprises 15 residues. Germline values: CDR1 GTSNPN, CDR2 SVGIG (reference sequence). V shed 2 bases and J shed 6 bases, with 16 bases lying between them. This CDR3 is CAWSRTTRMAGELFF. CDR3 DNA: TGTGCCTGGAGTCGAACGACTAGAATGGCCGGGGAGCTGTTTTTT. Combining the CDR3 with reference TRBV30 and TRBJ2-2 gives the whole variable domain SQTIHQWPATLVQPVGSPLSLECTVEGTSNPNLYWYRQAAGRGLQLLFYSVGIGQISSEVPQNLSASRPQDRQFILSSKKLLLSDSGFYLCAWSRTTRMAGELFFGEGSRLTVL.

CDR3 in amino acids: CASSLRGSYNEQFF. DNA for the CDR3: TGTGCCAGCAGCTTGCGCGGGAGTTACAATGAGCAGTTCTTC. The gene calls are TRBV7-6 and TRBJ2-1; 7 nucleotides agree with TRBD2. The ends lost 3 bases at V and 4 bases at J; junction bases unmatched: 3. This CDR3 region has 14 residues. CDR1 and CDR2 from the germline V gene are SGHVS and FNYEAQ.

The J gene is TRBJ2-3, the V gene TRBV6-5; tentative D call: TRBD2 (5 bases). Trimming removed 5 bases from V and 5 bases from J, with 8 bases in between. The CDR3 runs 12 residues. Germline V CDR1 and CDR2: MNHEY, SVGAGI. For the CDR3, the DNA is TGTGCCAGCAGTAGCGGTAGAGATACGCAGTATTTT. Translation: CASSSGRDTQYF.

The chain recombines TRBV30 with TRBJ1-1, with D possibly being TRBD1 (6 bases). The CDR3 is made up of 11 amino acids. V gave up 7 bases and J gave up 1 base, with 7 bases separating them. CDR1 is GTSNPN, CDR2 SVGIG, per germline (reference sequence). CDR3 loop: CASGQNTEAFF. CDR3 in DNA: TGTGCCTCGGGACAGAACACTGAAGCTTTCTTT.

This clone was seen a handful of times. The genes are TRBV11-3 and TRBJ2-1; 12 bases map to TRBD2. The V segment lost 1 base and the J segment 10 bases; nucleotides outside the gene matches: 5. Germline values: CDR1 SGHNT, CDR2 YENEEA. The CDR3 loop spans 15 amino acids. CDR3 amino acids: CASSLAGLAGNEQFF. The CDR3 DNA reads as TGTGCCAGCAGCTTAGCTGGACTAGCGGGAAACGAGCAGTTCTTC.

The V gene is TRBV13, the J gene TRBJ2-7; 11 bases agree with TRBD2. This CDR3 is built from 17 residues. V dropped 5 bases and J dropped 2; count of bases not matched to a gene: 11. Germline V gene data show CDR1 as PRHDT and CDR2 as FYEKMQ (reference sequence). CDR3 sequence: CASSRGSGRVPPYEQYF. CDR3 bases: TGTGCCAGCAGCCGAGGTAGCGGGAGGGTCCCCCCCTACGAGCAGTACTTC.

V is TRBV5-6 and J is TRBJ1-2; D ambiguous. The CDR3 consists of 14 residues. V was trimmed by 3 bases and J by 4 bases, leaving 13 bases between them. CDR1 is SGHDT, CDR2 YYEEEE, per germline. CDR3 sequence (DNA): TGTGCCAGCAGCTCTCAGACTGCTCTCTATGGCTACACCTTC. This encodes CASSSQTALYGYTF.

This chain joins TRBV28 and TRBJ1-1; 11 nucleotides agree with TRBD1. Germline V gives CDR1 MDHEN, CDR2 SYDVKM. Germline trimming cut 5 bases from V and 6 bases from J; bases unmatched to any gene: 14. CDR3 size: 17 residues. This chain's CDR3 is CASSRPGTGGKYAEAFF. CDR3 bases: TGTGCCAGCAGTCGACCCGGGACAGGGGGAAAGTATGCTGAAGCTTTCTTT.

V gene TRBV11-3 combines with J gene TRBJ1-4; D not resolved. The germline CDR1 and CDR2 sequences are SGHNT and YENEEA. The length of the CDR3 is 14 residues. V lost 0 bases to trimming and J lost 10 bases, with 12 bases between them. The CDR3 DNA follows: TGTGCCAGCAGCTTAGAGGCTGACTCGGGAAAACTGTTTTTT. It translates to CASSLEADSGKLFF.

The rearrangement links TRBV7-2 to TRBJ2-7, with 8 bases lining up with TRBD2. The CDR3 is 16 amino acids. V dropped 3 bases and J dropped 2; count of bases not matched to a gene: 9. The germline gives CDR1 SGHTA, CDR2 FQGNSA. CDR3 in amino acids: CASSLTSVLGPYEQYF. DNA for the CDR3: TGTGCCAGCAGCTTGACTAGCGTCCTAGGTCCCTACGAGCAGTACTTC.

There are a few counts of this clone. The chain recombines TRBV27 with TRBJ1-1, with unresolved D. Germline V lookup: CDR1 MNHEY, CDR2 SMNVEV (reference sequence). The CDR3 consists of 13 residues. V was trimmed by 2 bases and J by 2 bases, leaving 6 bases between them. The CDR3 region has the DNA TGTGCCAGCAGTTTACAGCGTAACACTGAAGCTTTCTTT. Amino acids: CASSLQRNTEAFF.